The 28 T cell receptor beta chains below all came from one sample that was sequenced in a study of control samples from healthy donors and cancer patients. Method: immunoSEQ multiplex PCR; TCRdb's copy keeps in-frame clones and lacks some. Of 45,000 to 60,000 clones in the sample, 94% were seen once. The sequenced material came from blood. These receptors originate from a man aged 25 to 40 in good health.

The V gene is TRBV5-6, the J gene TRBJ2-5; D possibly corresponds to TRBD2 (6 bases). Germline CDR1 SGHDT, CDR2 YYEEEE. The length of the CDR3 is 15 residues. V was cut by 0 bases and J by 6 bases, with 15 bases left in between. CDR3: CASSLVSGVGKTQYF. CDR3 sequence (DNA): TGTGCCAGCAGCTTGGTTAGCGGAGTCGGGAAGACCCAGTACTTC.

This clone was found once. This chain uses TRBV18 with TRBJ2-2, with D perhaps TRBD1 (5 bases). CDR1 is KGHSH, CDR2 LQKENI, per germline. Trimming stripped 1 base from V and 7 bases from J, with 13 bases between. The CDR3 covers 15 residues. The CDR3 here is CASSPLKRGSGELFF. CDR3 in DNA: TGTGCCAGCTCACCACTTAAAAGGGGAAGCGGGGAGCTGTTTTTT.

The chain uses TRBV11-3 and TRBJ1-1, with D possibly being TRBD1 (5 bases). Trimming stripped 3 bases from V and 4 bases from J, with 12 bases between. CDR1 and CDR2 (germline): SGHNT, YENEEA. CDR3 length equals 14 residues. This CDR3 is CASSFNGGGTEAFF. The CDR3 coding sequence is TGTGCCAGCAGCTTTAATGGGGGGGGCACTGAAGCTTTCTTT.

This clone was observed a few times. This chain links TRBV7-6 with TRBJ2-1, with 9 positions matching TRBD1. Trimming removed 5 bases from V and 3 bases from J; junction bases left unmatched: 8. The V gene's germline CDR1 is SGHVS and CDR2 FNYEAQ. CDR3 length: 16 amino acids. CDR3 in amino acids: CASSPRQGVSYNEQFF. The CDR3 coding sequence is TGTGCCAGCAGCCCAAGACAGGGGGTAAGCTACAATGAGCAGTTCTTC.

J is TRBJ1-2 and V is TRBV19; 12 bases align to TRBD1. CDR3 length equals 15 residues. Per germline, CDR1 LNHDA and CDR2 SQIVND (reference sequence). V lost 7 bases and J lost 4; bases outside the gene matches: 7. The CDR3 loop reads CASNDGTGGIYGYTF. The CDR3 DNA follows: TGTGCCAGTAATGACGGGACAGGGGGCATCTATGGCTACACCTTC.

The chain combines TRBV7-2 with TRBJ1-1; no reliable D call. Trimming left V 1 base short and J 3 bases short, with 15 bases between. This CDR3 is 16 amino acids long. Germline V gene sequence: CDR1 SGHTA, CDR2 FQGNSA. The CDR3 sequence: CASSLDRPTSDTEAFF. The CDR3 DNA is TGTGCCAGCAGCTTAGATCGTCCGACCTCTGACACTGAAGCTTTCTTT.

The chain employs TRBV19 and TRBJ2-1; a weak D match, TRBD2 (5 bases). The V gene lost 7 bases and the J gene lost 0 bases, with 13 bases spanning the gap. Germline V gene sequence: CDR1 LNHDA, CDR2 SQIVND (reference sequence). This CDR3 region has 15 residues. The CDR3, as DNA: TGTGCCAGTATTATGACGGGAAGCTCCTACAATGAGCAGTTCTTC. It specifies CASIMTGSSYNEQFF.

The rearrangement links TRBV15 to TRBJ2-3; the D gene is possibly TRBD1 (5 bases). V was shortened by 1 base and J by 7 bases, with 12 bases between the two germline ends. The CDR3 consists of 14 residues. Germline CDR1 LNHNV, CDR2 YYDKDF (reference sequence). The CDR3 sequence: CATSRGRGAHTQYF. The CDR3 coding sequence is TGTGCCACCAGCAGAGGAAGGGGCGCCCATACGCAGTATTTT.

This clone was observed a single time. The gene calls are TRBV6-5 and TRBJ1-5; no clear D. The germline V gene encodes CDR1 MNHEY and CDR2 SVGAGI. This CDR3 contains 11 residues. Trimming removed 6 bases at V and 5 bases at J, with 5 bases between. The CDR3: CASREDQPQHF. CDR3 nucleotide sequence: TGTGCCAGCAGGGAGGATCAGCCCCAGCATTTT.

The V and J genes are TRBV27 and TRBJ2-7, with 13 bases that match TRBD2. CDR1 is MNHEY and CDR2 is SMNVEV in the germline V gene (reference sequence). The CDR3 sequence is 15 residues long. Losses at the gene ends were 2 bases for V and 5 bases for J; bases not matched to a gene: 3. The CDR3 protein is CASSLGTSGKNEQYF. As DNA, the CDR3 is TGTGCCAGCAGTTTAGGGACTAGCGGGAAGAACGAGCAGTACTTC.

The genes are TRBV5-6 and TRBJ1-1; D may be TRBD1 (5 bases). The germline CDR1 and CDR2 sequences are SGHDT and YYEEEE. The CDR3 contains 15 residues. V dropped 0 bases and J dropped 4 bases, with 13 bases sitting between them. CDR3 nucleotides: TGTGCCAGCAGCTTGGACAGGTCGGGAGGCACTGAAGCTTTCTTT. Amino acids: CASSLDRSGGTEAFF.

This clone appeared once. The V gene is TRBV9, the J gene TRBJ1-1; D unresolved. Germline CDR1 reads SGDLS; CDR2 reads YYNGEE. CDR3 length: 14 amino acids. The V end was cut by 4 bases, the J end by 3 bases, with 13 bases between. The chain's CDR3 is CASSQGGSDTEAFF. CDR3 bases: TGTGCCAGCAGCCAAGGTGGGTCGGACACTGAAGCTTTCTTT.

The rearrangement links TRBV7-2 to TRBJ2-3; the D is unclear. This CDR3 is built from 14 residues. CDR1 is SGHTA, CDR2 FQGNSA, per germline. Trimming removed 4 bases from V and 2 bases from J, with 10 bases in between. The CDR3 sequence is CASSSDRITDTQYF. The CDR3 coding sequence is TGTGCCAGCAGCTCAGACCGGATCACAGATACGCAGTATTTT.

The rearrangement joins TRBV3-1 (or the pseudogene TRBV3-2) to TRBJ1-1, with 8 bases identical to TRBD1. Germline V gives CDR1 LGHDT, CDR2 YNNKEL (reference sequence). This CDR3 contains 14 residues. Trimming at V came to 4 bases and at J to 7 bases, leaving 8 bases not matched to a gene. The CDR3 here is CASSLQGAQGEAFF. CDR3 sequence (DNA): TGTGCCAGCAGCCTCCAGGGGGCGCAGGGTGAAGCTTTCTTT.

The chain joins TRBV14 to TRBJ1-1; a possible D gene is TRBD1 (5 bases). From germline, CDR1 is SGHDN and CDR2 FVKESK. The V and J ends lost 1 base and 1 base respectively, with 16 bases between them. This CDR3 region has 17 residues. The CDR3 protein is CASSQGAIGTGNTEAFF. The CDR3 nucleotides are TGTGCCAGCAGCCAAGGGGCCATAGGTACAGGGAACACTGAAGCTTTCTTT. Full variable domain (rest looked up from reference TRBV14 and TRBJ1-1): EAGVTQFPSHSVIEKGQTVTLRCDPISGHDNLYWYRRVMGKEIKFLLHFVKESKQDESGMPNNRFLAERTGGTYSTLKVQPAELEDSGVYFCASSQGAIGTGNTEAFFGQGTRLTVV.

In this sample, this clone turned up once. The chain is built from TRBV15 and TRBJ1-2; D possibly corresponds to TRBD1 (6 bases). The germline V gene encodes CDR1 LNHNV and CDR2 YYDKDF (reference sequence). Trimming cost V 0 bases and J 4 bases, with 15 bases left between them. The CDR3 has 16 residues. DNA for the CDR3: TGTGCCACCAGCAGAGATCTTGGGGCGGACAGCTATGGCTACACCTTC. Translating gives CATSRDLGADSYGYTF.

The J gene is TRBJ1-5, the V gene TRBV19; D possibly corresponds to TRBD1 (5 bases). Germline CDR1 is LNHDA and CDR2 is SQIVND (reference sequence). This CDR3 has 14 amino acids. Trimming left V 4 bases short and J 4 bases short, with 11 bases between. CDR3 region: CASSTDRLNQPQHF. The CDR3 DNA follows: TGTGCCAGTAGTACAGACAGATTAAATCAGCCCCAGCATTTT. The whole variable domain, filled in from reference TRBV19 and TRBJ1-5, reads DGGITQSPKYLFRKEGQNVTLSCEQNLNHDAMYWYRQDPGQGLRLIYYSQIVNDFQKGDIAEGYSVSREKKESFPLTVTSAQKNPTAFYLCASSTDRLNQPQHFGDGTRLSIL.

V usage is TRBV27 and J usage is TRBJ2-7; D perhaps matches TRBD1 (5 bases). Germline assignment: CDR1 MNHEY and CDR2 SMNVEV (reference sequence). The ends were cut back, 8 bases at V and 1 base at J, with 12 bases in the middle. The CDR3 contains 13 residues. The CDR3 DNA follows: TGTGCCAGCGCCAGGGCCCTATCCTACGAGCAGTACTTC. Translated: CASARALSYEQYF.

J is TRBJ1-2 and V is TRBV6-5; 7 bases line up with TRBD1. This CDR3 is built from 14 residues. CDR1 and CDR2 (germline): MNHEY, SVGAGI. J lost 6 bases, V lost 8 bases, and 12 bases had no gene match. The CDR3 DNA reads as TGTGCCAGCCGAAATACAGGGGCGGAGGATGGCTACACCTTC. Protein sequence: CASRNTGAEDGYTF.

This rearrangement joins TRBV6-4 to TRBJ2-3; maybe TRBD2 (6 bases). The V end lost 7 bases, the J end lost 2 bases, and 16 bases lay between the germline ends. The CDR3 has 15 residues. Germline V lookup: CDR1 MRHNA, CDR2 SNTAGT. The CDR3: CASKRVAGNTDTQYF. CDR3 sequence (DNA): TGTGCCAGCAAACGTGTGGCGGGGAACACAGATACGCAGTATTTT.

Notes on this clone: The germline gene is not matched at one end of the junction; a read error may be the cause. The chain couples TRBV6-2 or TRBV6-3 to TRBJ1-1; no reliable D call. The CDR3 extends over 12 amino acids. Per germline, CDR1 MNHEY and CDR2 SVGEGT. CDR3 residues: CASTYPPNEAFF. The CDR3 DNA follows: TGTGCCAGCACTTACCCGCCCAATGAAGCTTTCTTT.

The chain recombines TRBV4-3 with TRBJ2-3, with D hard to call. The CDR3 length is 14 residues. V dropped 0 bases and J dropped 0 bases, with 4 bases sitting between them. The germline gives CDR1 LGHNA, CDR2 YSLEER. CDR3 region: CASSQDASTDTQYF. As DNA, the CDR3 is TGCGCCAGCAGCCAAGACGCCAGCACAGATACGCAGTATTTT.

The chain recombines TRBV5-4 with TRBJ2-3, with unresolved D. V was shortened by 0 bases and J by 2 bases, with 7 bases between the two germline ends. The CDR3 runs 14 residues. Germline V lookup: CDR1 SGHNT, CDR2 YYREEE (reference sequence). The CDR3 region has the DNA TGTGCCAGCAGCTTGGAGGAATCCACAGATACGCAGTATTTT. Translating it yields CASSLEESTDTQYF.

The chain joins TRBV6-1 to TRBJ1-4, with 8 bases identical to TRBD1. CDR3 length equals 17 residues. The germline CDR1 and CDR2 sequences are MNHNS and SASEGT. Trimming took 4 bases from V and 4 from J; bases not matched to a gene: 11. This chain's CDR3 is CASSASPRDRSNEKLFF. DNA for the CDR3: TGTGCCAGCAGTGCCAGTCCACGGGACAGGAGTAATGAAAAACTGTTTTTT.

The chain joins TRBV6-1 to TRBJ2-3; tentatively, D is TRBD1 (7 bases). Germline CDR1 is MNHNS and CDR2 is SASEGT. Trimming took 2 bases from V and 0 from J, leaving 12 bases between them. This CDR3 region has 16 residues. The CDR3 nucleotides read TGTGCCAGCAGTGAACACCAGGGGGGAAGCACAGATACGCAGTATTTT. Amino acids: CASSEHQGGSTDTQYF.

In nucleotides, the CDR3 is TGTGCCAGCAGTTTCGGAGGGGGCAGGCCCAATGAGCAGTTCTTC. Translating it yields CASSFGGGRPNEQFF. This rearrangement joins TRBV27 to TRBJ2-1; tentatively, D is TRBD1 (7 bases). Germline loops: CDR1 MNHEY, CDR2 SMNVEV (reference sequence). Trimming cost V 3 bases and J 6 bases, with 15 bases left between them. This CDR3 contains 15 residues.

This CDR3 reads CASSIAGVLTRNQPQHF. As DNA, the CDR3 is TGTGCCAGTAGTATAGCGGGGGTCCTTACTCGCAATCAGCCCCAGCATTTT. The chain has TRBV19 and TRBJ1-5; D may be TRBD1 (5 bases). Germline CDR1 is LNHDA and CDR2 is SQIVND (reference sequence). The CDR3 covers 17 residues. Trimming removed 1 base from V and 2 bases from J, with 15 bases in between.

The chain uses TRBV6-5 and TRBJ1-3; D is possibly TRBD1 (5 bases). Germline V gene lookup returns CDR1 MNHEY and CDR2 SVGAGI. The CDR3 consists of 14 residues. Between the trimmed V and J ends, which lost 5 bases and 2 bases, there was a span of 10 bases. The CDR3 DNA follows: TGTGCCAGCAGTACCGGGACTGCTGGAAACACCATATATTTT. Translated, it gives CASSTGTAGNTIYF.